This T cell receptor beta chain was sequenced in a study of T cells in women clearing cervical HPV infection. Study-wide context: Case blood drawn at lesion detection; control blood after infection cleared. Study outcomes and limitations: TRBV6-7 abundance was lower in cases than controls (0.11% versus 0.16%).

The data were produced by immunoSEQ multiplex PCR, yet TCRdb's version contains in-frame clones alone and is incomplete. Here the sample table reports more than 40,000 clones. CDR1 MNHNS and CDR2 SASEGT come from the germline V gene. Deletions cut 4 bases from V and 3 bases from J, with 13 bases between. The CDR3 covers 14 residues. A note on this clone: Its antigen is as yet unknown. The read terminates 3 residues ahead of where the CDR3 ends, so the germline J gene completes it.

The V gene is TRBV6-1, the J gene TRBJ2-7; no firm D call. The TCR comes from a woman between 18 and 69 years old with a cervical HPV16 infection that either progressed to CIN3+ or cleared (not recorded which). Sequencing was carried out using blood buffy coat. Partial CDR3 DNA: TGTGCCAGCAGTGCAAGGGCCCGAGACTACGAG. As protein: CASSARARDYE. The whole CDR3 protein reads CASSARARDYEQYF.